The 5 T cell receptor beta chains in this list originate from one sample, sequenced in a study of T cell responses to AZD1222 COVID-19 vaccine. Using immunoSEQ multiplex PCR, the repertoire was profiled, and TCRdb retains in-frame clones only, with some absent. The sample holds 100,000 to 150,000 clones, around 87% seen once. The material sequenced was peripheral blood, taken on day 0 of AZD1222 vaccination. These receptors were obtained from an adult in good health.

This rearrangement joins TRBV5-6 to TRBJ2-7; 7 positions agree with TRBD1. Germline V CDR1 and CDR2: SGHDT, YYEEEE. Losses at the gene ends were 4 bases for V and 0 bases for J; bases not matched to a gene: 7. This CDR3 spans 15 amino acids. CDR3 sequence reads: CASSPGTESSYEQYF. CDR3 sequence (DNA): TGTGCCAGCAGCCCCGGGACAGAGTCCTCCTACGAGCAGTACTTC. The variable domain in full, completed from reference TRBV5-6 and TRBJ2-7, reads DAGVTQSPTHLIKTRGQQVTLRCSPKSGHDTVSWYQQALGQGPQFIFQYYEEEERQRGNFPDRFSGHQFPNYSSELNVNALLLGDSALYLCASSPGTESSYEQYFGPGTRLTVT.

The chain is built from TRBV6-5 and TRBJ1-5; unclear D gene. CDR1 MNHEY and CDR2 SVGAGI come from the germline V gene. The CDR3 runs 14 residues. Trimming took off 5 bases at V and 6 bases at J, with 14 bases between the two ends. The CDR3 region is CASSLGGTSQPQHF. The CDR3 nucleotides read TGTGCCAGCAGTCTCGGAGGTACCAGTCAGCCCCAGCATTTT.

The rearrangement links TRBV3-1 (or the pseudogene TRBV3-2) to TRBJ1-5, with a possible D match to TRBD1 (5 bases). The germline gives CDR1 LGHDT, CDR2 YNNKEL (reference sequence). Trimming cost V 2 bases and J 9 bases, with 8 bases left between them. The CDR3 has 12 amino acids. The CDR3 spells CASSQTGGPQHF. The CDR3 nucleotides are TGTGCCAGCAGCCAAACGGGGGGGCCCCAGCATTTT.

This sequence joins TRBV24-1 and TRBJ2-2; 7 nucleotides match TRBD2. Germline values: CDR1 KGHDR, CDR2 SFDVKD. This CDR3 comprises 14 residues. V was pared by 3 bases and J by 6 bases, with 3 bases of the junction left unmatched. The CDR3 bases are TGTGCCACCAGTGATGCGGGGGAGGCCGGGGAGCTGTTTTTT. The encoded protein is CATSDAGEAGELFF.

This clone appeared once. V and J are TRBV27 and TRBJ2-7; possibly TRBD2 for D (5 bases). V dropped 6 bases and J dropped 0 bases, with 15 bases sitting between them. In germline, CDR1 is MNHEY, CDR2 SMNVEV (reference sequence). The CDR3 runs 15 residues. CDR3 residues: CASSLMAGFSYEQYF. The CDR3, as DNA: TGTGCCAGCAGCCTTATGGCGGGTTTCTCCTACGAGCAGTACTTC.